Listed below are T cell receptor beta chains from one sample, sequenced in a study of metastatic and nonmetastatic thyroid tumors. TCRdb re-analyzed the PCR reads through MiXCR. The sample holds about 39,000 clones, approximately 17% seen once. Sequences were obtained from tumor tissue. These receptors came from a female donor with papillary thyroid cancer or a benign thyroid nodule (not recorded which). Some clones in this sample may be carry-over from other donors' samples. Each CDR3 is given with its conserved first and last residue. D genes are given only for firm matches. Clone size is stated in some rows and not others, as once, few, many or a class when expanded.

d_gene,abundance,v_gene,j_gene,CDR3aa,CDR3nt
-,-,TRBV20-1,TRBJ1-2,CSARNDRRGSGYTF,TGCAGTGCTAGAAACGACAGACGCGGTAGTGGCTACACCTTC
-,-,TRBV20-1,TRBJ1-1,CSPRAGMNTEAFF,TGCAGTCCCCGAGCAGGGATGAATACTGAAGCTTTCTTT
-,many,TRBV6-1,TRBJ1-5,CASSGGPISNQPQHF,TGTGCCAGCAGTGGAGGGCCAATTAGCAATCAGCCCCAGCATTTT
TRBD2,many,TRBV27,TRBJ2-7,CASRGWSSGSYEQYF,TGTGCCAGCAGGGGATGGTCTAGCGGTTCCTACGAGCAGTACTTC
TRBD1,many,TRBV12-3/TRBV12-4,TRBJ2-1,CASSRDSDNEQFF,TGTGCCAGCAGCCGGGACAGCGACAATGAGCAGTTCTTC
-,many,TRBV20-1,TRBJ1-2,CSASYNRFYTF,TGCAGTGCTAGCTATAATCGCTTCTACACCTTC
-,large,TRBV20-1,TRBJ1-2,CSAPILQGAGYTF,TGCAGTGCACCAATTCTACAGGGAGCTGGCTACACCTTC
TRBD1,many,TRBV2,TRBJ1-6,CASRLTGGRSPLHF,TGTGCCAGCAGATTAACAGGGGGCCGCTCACCCCTCCACTTT
-,-,TRBV15,TRBJ2-2,CATSREGSGTGDLFF,TGTGCCACCAGCAGAGAGGGGTCTGGAACCGGTGATCTGTTTTTT
-,many,TRBV27,TRBJ2-6,CASSLRTLSGANVLTF,TGTGCCAGCAGTTTACGTACTCTCTCTGGGGCCAACGTCCTGACTTTC
TRBD2,few,TRBV18,TRBJ2-1,CASSPFIAGENEQFF,TGTGCCAGCTCACCATTCATAGCGGGGGAGAATGAGCAGTTCTTC
-,-,TRBV19,TRBJ1-2,CASFGRRNYGYTF,TGTGCCAGCTTTGGACGGCGTAACTATGGCTACACCTTC
-,-,TRBV18,TRBJ2-7,CASSPTHGNEQYF,TGTGCCAGCTCACCCACGCACGGAAACGAGCAGTACTTC
-,many,TRBV7-2,TRBJ2-4,CASSLGFGNIQYF,TGTGCCAGCAGCCTGGGGTTTGGAAACATTCAGTACTTC
-,-,TRBV6-6,TRBJ2-5,CASSYGGGAGKETQYF,TGTGCCAGCAGTTACGGTGGTGGGGCTGGTAAAGAGACCCAGTACTTC
TRBD2,few,TRBV6-5,TRBJ2-3,CASSYGAGGLGKDTQYF,TGTGCCAGCAGTTACGGGGCGGGGGGGCTTGGCAAAGATACGCAGTATTTT
-,-,TRBV20-1,TRBJ1-2,CSPEPENNYFYTF,TGCAGTCCGGAGCCAGAGAATAACTATTTCTACACCTTC
TRBD1,many,TRBV6-1,TRBJ1-6,CATTTGVNSPLHF,TGTGCCACCACTACAGGGGTAAATTCACCCCTCCACTTT
-,-,TRBV11-2,TRBJ1-6,CAISLDGGSFPHF,TGTGCCATCAGCTTAGATGGGGGGTCTTTCCCCCACTTT
TRBD1,many,TRBV2,TRBJ1-6,CASRNFGTGVLNSPLHF,TGTGCCAGCAGGAATTTCGGGACAGGGGTCCTTAATTCACCCCTCCACTTT
-,many,TRBV19,TRBJ2-7,CASSRRLKGDEQYF,TGTGCCAGTAGTAGACGACTAAAGGGGGACGAGCAGTACTTC
-,many,TRBV2,TRBJ1-5,CASSRLNSNQPQHF,TGTGCCAGCTCTCGATTGAATAGCAATCAGCCCCAGCATTTT
-,many,TRBV9,TRBJ1-2,CASSVSHGGYGYTF,TGTGCCAGCAGCGTATCCCACGGTGGCTATGGCTACACCTTC
-,many,TRBV20-1,TRBJ2-4,CSALRLAKNIQYF,TGCAGTGCGCTCCGACTAGCCAAAAACATTCAGTACTTC
-,-,TRBV9,TRBJ1-6,CASSVGGFDSPLHF,TGTGCCAGCAGCGTAGGAGGGTTTGATTCACCCCTCCACTTT
-,many,TRBV10-3,TRBJ2-3,CAISDLSGADTQYF,TGTGCCATCAGTGACCTCTCAGGGGCAGATACGCAGTATTTT
-,-,TRBV13,TRBJ2-1,CASSLPTSRYNEQFF,TGTGCCAGCAGCTTACCTACTAGCCGCTACAATGAGCAGTTCTTC
-,-,TRBV7-2,TRBJ1-1,CASSLAYWEVLAEAFF,TGTGCCAGCAGCTTAGCGTATTGGGAAGTTCTGGCTGAAGCTTTCTTT
-,-,TRBV12-3/TRBV12-4,TRBJ2-7,CASHGILDYEQYF,TGTGCCAGCCATGGGATACTGGACTACGAGCAGTACTTC
-,many,TRBV7-3,TRBJ2-2,CASSLMGGVGNTGELFF,TGTGCCAGCAGCTTAATGGGGGGAGTCGGGAACACCGGGGAGCTGTTTTTT
TRBD1,many,TRBV27,TRBJ2-7,CASKRQGYEQYF,TGTGCCAGCAAGAGACAGGGGTACGAGCAGTACTTC
TRBD2,many,TRBV18,TRBJ2-7,CASSPPGTSGRDTYEQYF,TGTGCCAGCTCACCACCGGGGACTAGCGGGAGGGATACCTACGAGCAGTACTTC
TRBD1,many,TRBV5-1,TRBJ2-5,CASSLGGQGETQYF,TGCGCCAGCAGCTTGGGTGGACAGGGGGAGACCCAGTACTTC
TRBD1,many,TRBV29-1,TRBJ2-5,CSVDAGTGVVETQYF,TGCAGCGTTGACGCCGGGACAGGGGTAGTGGAGACCCAGTACTTC
-,-,TRBV7-4,TRBJ1-5,CASSPTGHHHHQPQHF,TGTGCCAGCAGTCCGACCGGACACCACCATCATCAGCCCCAGCATTTT
-,medium-sized,TRBV6-5,TRBJ2-7,CASSYSFTSPYEQYF,TGTGCCAGCAGTTACTCGTTTACATCACCCTACGAGCAGTACTTC